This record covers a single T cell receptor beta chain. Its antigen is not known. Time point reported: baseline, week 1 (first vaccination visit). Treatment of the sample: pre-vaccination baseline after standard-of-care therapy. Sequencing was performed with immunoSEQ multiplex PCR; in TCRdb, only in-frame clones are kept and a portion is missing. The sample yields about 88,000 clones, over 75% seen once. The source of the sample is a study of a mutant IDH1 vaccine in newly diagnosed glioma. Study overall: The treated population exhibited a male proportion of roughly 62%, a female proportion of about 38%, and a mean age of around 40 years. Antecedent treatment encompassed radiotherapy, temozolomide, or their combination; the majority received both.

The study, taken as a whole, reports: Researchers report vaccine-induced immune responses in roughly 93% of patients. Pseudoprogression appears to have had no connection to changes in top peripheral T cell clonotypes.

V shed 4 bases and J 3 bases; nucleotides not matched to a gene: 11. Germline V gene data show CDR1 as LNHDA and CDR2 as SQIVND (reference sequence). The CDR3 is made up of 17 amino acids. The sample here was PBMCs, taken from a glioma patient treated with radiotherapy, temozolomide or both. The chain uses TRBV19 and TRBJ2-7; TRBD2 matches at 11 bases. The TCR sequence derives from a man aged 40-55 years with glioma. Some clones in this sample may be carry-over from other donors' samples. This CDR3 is CASSTRRPGTSGYEQYF. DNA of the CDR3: TGTGCCAGTAGTACCCGCAGGCCCGGGACTAGCGGCTACGAGCAGTACTTC.